This TCR beta chain stems from a study of T cells in Graves' hyperthyroidism and ophthalmopathy. Study-wide points: Among thyroid clonotypes expanded above 0.001, most also appeared in blood.

This clonotype was seen a handful of times. What it binds is unknown. Among the patients, aged 18 to 65, hyperthyroidism was newly diagnosed and had lasted under 2 months. The CDR3 covers 13 residues. Looked up from germline, CDR1 is SQVTM and CDR2 is ANQGSEA. Trimming took 6 bases from V and 2 from J, leaving 8 bases between them. Amplification of TCR beta CDR3 regions was performed using RNA transcripts as template. During a first-round RT-PCR of the TCR CDR3, the HTBI primer set was used. A single record per CDR3 protein comes from TCRdb applying MiXCR to the multiplex PCR reads. The data contain a few hundred thousand distinct CDR3 sequences, less than 15% of them singletons.

The receptor's source is a young woman with Graves' hyperthyroidism. This chain joins TRBV29-1 and TRBJ2-6; maybe TRBD1 (5 bases). The sequencing input was blood. The CDR3 here is CSVLRAGANVLTF. In DNA form, the CDR3 reads TGCAGCGTCCTCAGGGCTGGGGCCAACGTCCTGACTTTC.